This TCR beta chain stems from a study of CD8 T cells in ankylosing spondylitis. The study's findings and limits: Reports say disease-linked clones showed up significantly more in matched ankylosing spondylitis synovial fluid. CD8+ by phenotype, disease-linked clones were relatively rare in peripheral blood.

Remarks on this clonotype: Its matching antigen is unknown.

Each TCR beta library was made by quantitative 5'-RACE that incorporated molecular barcodes. Each CDR3 protein gets one entry after TCRdb re-called the 5' RACE reads with MiXCR. The sample shows a few hundred thousand distinct CDR3 sequences, 20% to 25% of them seen only once. This CDR3 comprises 13 residues. Germline V gene sequence: CDR1 MNHEY, CDR2 SMNVEV (reference sequence). The junction had 9 bases not matched to a gene; V was cut back by 5 bases and J by 9 bases. The clonotype was recovered from a male donor with ankylosing spondylitis or in good health (not recorded which). Sample: blood, either unsorted or a sorted T cell fraction (not recorded which). This chain joins TRBV27 and TRBJ2-5, with 7 positions matching TRBD2. The CDR3 reads CASSPLDRGAQYF. CDR3 DNA sequence: TGTGCCAGCAGTCCCCTGGACCGGGGGGCCCAGTACTTC.